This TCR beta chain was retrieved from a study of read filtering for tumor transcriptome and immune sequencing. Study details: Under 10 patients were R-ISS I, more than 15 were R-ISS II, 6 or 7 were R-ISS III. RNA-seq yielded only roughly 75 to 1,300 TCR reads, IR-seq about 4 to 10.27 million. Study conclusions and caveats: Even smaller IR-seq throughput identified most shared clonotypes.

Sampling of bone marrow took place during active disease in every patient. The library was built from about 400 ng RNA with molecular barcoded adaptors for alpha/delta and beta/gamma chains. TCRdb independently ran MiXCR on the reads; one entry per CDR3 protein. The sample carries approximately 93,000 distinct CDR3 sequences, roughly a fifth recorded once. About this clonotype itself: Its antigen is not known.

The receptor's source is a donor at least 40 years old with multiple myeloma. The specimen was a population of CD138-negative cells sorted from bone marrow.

The DNA for the CDR3 is TGTGCCAGCAGTACCACAAGCTCTGGAAACACCATATATTTT. Protein sequence: CASSTTSSGNTIYF. This rearrangement joins TRBV2 to TRBJ1-3; D remains ambiguous. This CDR3 comprises 14 residues. Looked up from germline, CDR1 is SNHLY and CDR2 is FYNNEI. Deletions cut 5 bases from V and 0 bases from J, with 8 bases between. Complete variable domain (other parts from reference TRBV2 and TRBJ1-3): EPEVTQTPSHQVTQMGQEVILRCVPISNHLYFYWYRQILGQKVEFLVSFYNNEISEKSEIFDDQFSVERPDGSNFTLKIRSTKLEDSAMYFCASSTTSSGNTIYFGEGSWLTVV.